This is a list of T cell receptor beta chains from one sample in a study of T cell responses to AZD1222 COVID-19 vaccine. The data were produced by immunoSEQ multiplex PCR, yet TCRdb's version contains in-frame clones alone and is incomplete. The table includes 65,000 to 90,000 clones, 70% to 90% detected once. This specimen was peripheral blood, taken 28 days after the second AZD1222 dose. These receptors were obtained from an adult who received the AZD1222 COVID-19 vaccine. Both conserved end residues are part of each CDR3. The D gene is left open where the match is weak. Size is omitted from some rows. Given values are once, few, many or a class for expanded clones.

J	D	size	V	DNA	CDR3
TRBJ1-1	-	-	TRBV18	TGTGCCAGCTCACCAAAACATAGTCAGGGGAAAACTGAAGCTTTCTTT	CASSPKHSQGKTEAFF
TRBJ2-4	-	-	TRBV6-5	TGTGCCAGCACCCTGGGACTAGCCAAAAACATTCAGTACTTC	CASTLGLAKNIQYF
TRBJ1-6	TRBD1	-	TRBV7-2	TGTGCCAGCAGCCTAGGGACAGGGGTGAATTCACCCCTCCACTTT	CASSLGTGVNSPLHF
TRBJ1-2	-	-	TRBV5-4	TGTGCCAGCAGCTTGGCGCAGGGAACAGCCTATGGCTACACCTTC	CASSLAQGTAYGYTF
TRBJ1-1	-	-	TRBV6-5	TGTGCCAGCAGTTACTCGGAAGGGTTTACTGAAGCTTTCTTT	CASSYSEGFTEAFF
TRBJ1-4	-	-	TRBV5-5	TGTGCCAGCAGCTTGGGGGGCGAATACTCTTATGAAAAACTGTTTTTT	CASSLGGEYSYEKLFF
TRBJ2-7	-	-	TRBV14	TGTGCCAGCAGCTTACCCCGGGACCCTCCCTACGAGCAGTACTTC	CASSLPRDPPYEQYF
TRBJ1-1	TRBD1	-	TRBV3-1/TRBV3-2	TGTGCCAGCAGCCAAATGGGGGACAGAGCTTTCTTT	CASSQMGDRAFF
TRBJ1-2	-	-	TRBV4-2	TGTGCCAGCAGCCAAGAAGTCCCGGAGAGCAGCTATGGCTACACCTTC	CASSQEVPESSYGYTF
TRBJ1-3	TRBD1	-	TRBV19	TGTGCCAGTAGTATAAAAGGACAGGGCTCTGGAAACACCATATATTTT	CASSIKGQGSGNTIYF
TRBJ1-2	-	few	TRBV3-1/TRBV3-2	TGTGCCAGCAGCCTAAACAGGGATAACTATGGCTACACCTTC	CASSLNRDNYGYTF
TRBJ2-1	-	-	TRBV5-4	TGTGCCAGCAGCCCCGGCGGGGCGAGGGGTCCCGGTGAGCAGTTCTTC	CASSPGGARGPGEQFF
TRBJ1-6	TRBD1	once	TRBV6-5	TGTGCCAGCAGTTACGGGGGGACAGGGGATTCACCCCTCCACTTT	CASSYGGTGDSPLHF
TRBJ2-1	-	-	TRBV15	TGTGCCACCAGCAGAGGGCAGGGGCGCAATGAGCAGTTCTTC	CATSRGQGRNEQFF
TRBJ2-5	TRBD2	once	TRBV5-8	TGTGCCAGCATGACTAGCGGGAGGGGAGAGACCCAGTACTTC	CASMTSGRGETQYF
TRBJ1-5	-	-	TRBV19	TGTGCCAGTAGTCTGGACAGCTATCAGCCCCAGCATTTT	CASSLDSYQPQHF
TRBJ1-2	-	-	TRBV7-2	TGTGCCAGCAGCTCAGACAGCTATGGCTACACCTTC	CASSSDSYGYTF
TRBJ1-3	TRBD1	-	TRBV6-6	TGTGCCAGCAGTTTACAGGGGACCCCTGGAAACACCATATATTTT	CASSLQGTPGNTIYF
TRBJ1-1	-	-	TRBV19	TGTGCCAGTAGTATTGAGACGGTGAACACTGAAGCTTTCTTT	CASSIETVNTEAFF
TRBJ2-5	TRBD1	-	TRBV4-3	TGCGCCAGCAGCCTCGGGACAGGGGGTATTGAGACCCAGTACTTC	CASSLGTGGIETQYF
TRBJ1-5	-	-	TRBV6-6	TGTGCCAGCAGTTACGGGGAAAGCAATCAGCCCCAGCATTTT	CASSYGESNQPQHF
TRBJ1-2	-	-	TRBV7-8	TGTGCCAGCAGCTTAGGGGGTGGGACGCACTATGGCTACACCTTC	CASSLGGGTHYGYTF
TRBJ2-1	-	-	TRBV5-1	TGCGCCAGCAACTCAGGGGCAGCGATCTACAATGAGCAGTTCTTC	CASNSGAAIYNEQFF